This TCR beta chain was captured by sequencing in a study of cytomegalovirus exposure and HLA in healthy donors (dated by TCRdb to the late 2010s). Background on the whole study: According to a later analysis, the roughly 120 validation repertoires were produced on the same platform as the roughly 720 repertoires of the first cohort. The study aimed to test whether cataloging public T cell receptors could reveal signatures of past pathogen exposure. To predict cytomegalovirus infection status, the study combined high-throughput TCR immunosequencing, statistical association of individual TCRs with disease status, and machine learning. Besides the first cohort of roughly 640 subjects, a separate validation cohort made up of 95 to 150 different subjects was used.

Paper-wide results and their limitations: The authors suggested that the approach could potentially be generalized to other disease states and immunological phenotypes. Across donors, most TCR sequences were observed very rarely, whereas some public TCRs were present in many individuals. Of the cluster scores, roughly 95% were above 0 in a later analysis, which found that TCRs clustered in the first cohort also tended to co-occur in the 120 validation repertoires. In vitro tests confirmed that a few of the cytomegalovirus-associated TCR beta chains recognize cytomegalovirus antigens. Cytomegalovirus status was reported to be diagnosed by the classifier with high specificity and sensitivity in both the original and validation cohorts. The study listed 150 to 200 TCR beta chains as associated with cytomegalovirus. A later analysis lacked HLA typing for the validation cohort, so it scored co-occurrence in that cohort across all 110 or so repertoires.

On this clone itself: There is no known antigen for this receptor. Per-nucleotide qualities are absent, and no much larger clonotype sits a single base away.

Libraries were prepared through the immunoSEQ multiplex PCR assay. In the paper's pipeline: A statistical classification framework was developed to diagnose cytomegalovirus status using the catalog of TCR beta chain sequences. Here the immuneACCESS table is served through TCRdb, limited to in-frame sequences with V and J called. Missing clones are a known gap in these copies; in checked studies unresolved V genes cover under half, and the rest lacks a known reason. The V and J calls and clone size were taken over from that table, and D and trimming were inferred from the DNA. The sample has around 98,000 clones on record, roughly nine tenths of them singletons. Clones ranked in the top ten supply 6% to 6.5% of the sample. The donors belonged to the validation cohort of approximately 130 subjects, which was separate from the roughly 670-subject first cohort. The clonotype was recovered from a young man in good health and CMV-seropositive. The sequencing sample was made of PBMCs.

The CDR3 in this case is CSVETTSTAPTSTDTQYF. The DNA sequence is given as TGCAGCGTTGAAACCACTAGCACTGCCCCTACTAGCACAGATACGCAGTATTTT. The rearranged segments are TRBV29-1 and TRBJ2-3; D gene: possibly TRBD2, on 6 matching bases. The germline ends are 21 bases apart after V is trimmed by 2 bases and J by 0 bases. The CDR3 contains 18 residues, cysteine and phenylalanine counted. The retained sequence is limited to the CDR3, 54 bases, with the frame set at the first base. Sequences SQVTM (CDR1) and ANQGSEA (CDR2) are obtained from the germline V gene.